Detailed here is one T cell receptor (beta chain). The antigen is undetermined. The data originate from a study of identical twins. Between the trimmed V and J ends, which lost 6 bases and 4 bases, there was a span of 15 bases. In germline, CDR1 is KGHSH, CDR2 LQKENI. This CDR3 comprises 14 residues. TCRdb ran MiXCR on the 5' RACE reads and lists one entry per CDR3 protein. The sample holds 200,000 to 250,000 distinct CDR3 sequences, approximately 12% seen once. Broader study findings: Models came in too low on out-of-frame TCR alpha sharing in monozygotic twins. Reduced insertions were recorded for abundant cord blood beta clonotypes, with no such pattern in memory repertoires. Shared out-of-frame alpha sequences (those common to twins) showed excess low generation probability.

This sample also belongs to another study, concerning yellow fever vaccine responses in identical twins. From that study: Reportedly, twins showed a vaccine T cell response that looked partly convergent and partly personalized.

The receptor was derived from a woman aged 18-29 years in good health. The sequenced material came from memory (CD45RO+) T cells sorted from blood. The chain carries TRBV18 and TRBJ1-2, with a tentative D call TRBD1 (6 bases). CDR3 bases: TGTGCCAGCTCTCCTGGACAGAACTTCTATGGCTACACCTTC. Translating gives CASSPGQNFYGYTF. The full variable domain, with the rest looked up from reference TRBV18 and TRBJ1-2, is NAGVMQNPRHLVRRRGQEARLRCSPMKGHSHVYWYRQLPEEGLKFMVYLQKENIIDESGMPKERFSAEFPKEGPSILRIQQVVRGDSAAYFCASSPGQNFYGYTFGSGTRLTVV.